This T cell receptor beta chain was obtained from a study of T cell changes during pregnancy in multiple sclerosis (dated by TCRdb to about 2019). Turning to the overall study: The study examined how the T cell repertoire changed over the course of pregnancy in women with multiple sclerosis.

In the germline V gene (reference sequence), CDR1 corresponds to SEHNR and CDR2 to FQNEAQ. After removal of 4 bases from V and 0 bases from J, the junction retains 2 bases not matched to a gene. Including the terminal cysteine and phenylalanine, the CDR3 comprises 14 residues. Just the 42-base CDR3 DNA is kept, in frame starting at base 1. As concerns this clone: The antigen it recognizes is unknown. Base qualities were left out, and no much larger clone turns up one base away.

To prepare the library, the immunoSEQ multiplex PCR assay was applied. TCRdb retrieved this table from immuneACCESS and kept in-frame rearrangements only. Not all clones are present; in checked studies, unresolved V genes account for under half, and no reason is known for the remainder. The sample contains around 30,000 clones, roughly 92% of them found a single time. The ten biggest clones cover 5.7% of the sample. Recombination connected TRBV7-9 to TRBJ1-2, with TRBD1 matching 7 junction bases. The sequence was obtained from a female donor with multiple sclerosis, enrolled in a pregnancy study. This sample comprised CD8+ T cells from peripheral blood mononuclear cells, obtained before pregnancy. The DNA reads TGTGCCAGCAGCTGGGACAGAGCTAACTATGGCTACACCTTC. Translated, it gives CASSWDRANYGYTF.